These 2 T cell receptor beta chains were all obtained from the same sample, sequenced in a study of blood T cell repertoires in COVID-19. Sequencing was performed with immunoSEQ multiplex PCR; in TCRdb, only in-frame clones are kept and a portion is missing. The table includes hundreds of thousands of clones, around 89% detected once. The sample comprised PBMCs or T cells enriched from blood (not recorded which). The receptors derive from a man aged 30-40 years who had recovered from COVID-19.

V is TRBV9 and J is TRBJ1-1, with 7 nucleotides matching TRBD1. This CDR3 contains 15 residues. Germline assignment: CDR1 SGDLS and CDR2 YYNGEE. V was pared by 6 bases and J by 3 bases, with 11 bases of the junction left unmatched. The CDR3 nucleotides read TGTGCCAGCACCGGGGGGGGACAGATGCACACTGAAGCTTTCTTT. Amino acids: CASTGGGQMHTEAFF.

The chain links TRBV19 to TRBJ2-1; no clear D. Deletions cut 2 bases from V and 7 bases from J, with 12 bases between. This CDR3 has 14 amino acids. The V gene's germline CDR1 is LNHDA and CDR2 SQIVND (reference sequence). CDR3 protein: CASSIPGPWNEQFF. CDR3 sequence (DNA): TGTGCCAGTAGTATACCGGGTCCTTGGAATGAGCAGTTCTTC.